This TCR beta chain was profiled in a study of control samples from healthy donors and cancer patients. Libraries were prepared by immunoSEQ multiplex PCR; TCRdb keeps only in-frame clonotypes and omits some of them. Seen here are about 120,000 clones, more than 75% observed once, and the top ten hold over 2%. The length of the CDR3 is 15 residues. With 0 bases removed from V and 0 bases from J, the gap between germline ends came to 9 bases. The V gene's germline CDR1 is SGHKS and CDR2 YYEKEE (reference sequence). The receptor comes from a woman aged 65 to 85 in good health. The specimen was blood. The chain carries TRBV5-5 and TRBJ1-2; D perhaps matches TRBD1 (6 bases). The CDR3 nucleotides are TGTGCCAGCAGCTTGGAGGCAGGGGCTAACTATGGCTACACCTTC. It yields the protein CASSLEAGANYGYTF.